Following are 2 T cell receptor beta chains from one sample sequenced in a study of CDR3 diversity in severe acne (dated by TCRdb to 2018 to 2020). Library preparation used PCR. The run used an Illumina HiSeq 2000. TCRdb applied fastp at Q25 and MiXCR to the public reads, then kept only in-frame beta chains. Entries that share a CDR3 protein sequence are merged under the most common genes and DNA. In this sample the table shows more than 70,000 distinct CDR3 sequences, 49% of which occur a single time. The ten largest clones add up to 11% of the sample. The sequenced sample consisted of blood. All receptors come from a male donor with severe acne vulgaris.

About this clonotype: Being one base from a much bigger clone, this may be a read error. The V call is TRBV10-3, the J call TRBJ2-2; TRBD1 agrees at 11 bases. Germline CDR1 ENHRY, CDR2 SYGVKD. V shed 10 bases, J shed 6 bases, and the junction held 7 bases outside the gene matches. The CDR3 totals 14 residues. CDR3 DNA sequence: TGTGCCACCCGGACAGGGGGCAGCGCCGGGGAGCTGTTTTTT. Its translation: CATRTGGSAGELFF.

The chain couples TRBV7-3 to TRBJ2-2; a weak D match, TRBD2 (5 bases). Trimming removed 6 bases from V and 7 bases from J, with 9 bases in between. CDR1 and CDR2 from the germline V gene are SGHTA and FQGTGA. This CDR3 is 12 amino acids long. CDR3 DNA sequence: TGTGCCAGCAGAGAGAGGGTCGGGGAGCTGTTTTTT. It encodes CASRERVGELFF. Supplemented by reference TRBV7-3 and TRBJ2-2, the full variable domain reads GAGVSQTPSNKVTEKGKYVELRCDPISGHTALYWYRQSLGQGPEFLIYFQGTGAADDSGLPNDRFFAVRPEGSVSTLKIQRTERGDSAVYLCASRERVGELFFGEGSRLTVL.